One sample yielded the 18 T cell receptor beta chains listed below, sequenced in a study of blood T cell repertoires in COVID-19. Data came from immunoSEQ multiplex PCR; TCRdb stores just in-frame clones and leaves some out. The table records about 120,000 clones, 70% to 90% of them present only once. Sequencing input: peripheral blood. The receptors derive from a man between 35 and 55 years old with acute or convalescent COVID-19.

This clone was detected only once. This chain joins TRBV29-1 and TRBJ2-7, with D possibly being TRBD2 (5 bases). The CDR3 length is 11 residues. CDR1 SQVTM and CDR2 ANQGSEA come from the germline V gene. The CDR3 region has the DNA TGCAGCGTTGAAGATGGTCGAGGGATCAGTGTC. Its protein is CSVEDGRGISV.

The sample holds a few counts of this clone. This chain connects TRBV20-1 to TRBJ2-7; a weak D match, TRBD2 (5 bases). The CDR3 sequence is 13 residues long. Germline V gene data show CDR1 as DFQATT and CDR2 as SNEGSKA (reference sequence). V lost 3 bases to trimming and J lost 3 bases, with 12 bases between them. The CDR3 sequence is CSASKDGGYEQYF. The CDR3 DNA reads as TGCAGTGCTAGTAAGGACGGAGGCTACGAGCAGTACTTC.

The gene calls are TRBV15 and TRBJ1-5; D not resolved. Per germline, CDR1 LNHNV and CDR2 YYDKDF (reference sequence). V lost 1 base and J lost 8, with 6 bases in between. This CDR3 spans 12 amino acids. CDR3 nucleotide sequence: TGTGCCACCAGCAGAGGTAATGAGCCCCAGCATTTT. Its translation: CATSRGNEPQHF.

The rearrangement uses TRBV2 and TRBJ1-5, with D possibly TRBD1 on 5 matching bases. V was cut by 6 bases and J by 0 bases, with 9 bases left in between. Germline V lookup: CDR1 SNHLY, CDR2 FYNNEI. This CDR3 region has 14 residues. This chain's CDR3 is CASSQGYSNQPQHF. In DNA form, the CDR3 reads TGTGCCAGCAGCCAGGGTTATAGCAATCAGCCCCAGCATTTT.

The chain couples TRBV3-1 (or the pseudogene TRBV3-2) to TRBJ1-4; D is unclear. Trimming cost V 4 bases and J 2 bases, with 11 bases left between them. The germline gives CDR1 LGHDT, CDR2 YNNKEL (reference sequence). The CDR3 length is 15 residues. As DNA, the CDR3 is TGTGCCAGCAGCCTTCAACAGACCACTAATGAAAAACTGTTTTTT. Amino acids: CASSLQQTTNEKLFF.

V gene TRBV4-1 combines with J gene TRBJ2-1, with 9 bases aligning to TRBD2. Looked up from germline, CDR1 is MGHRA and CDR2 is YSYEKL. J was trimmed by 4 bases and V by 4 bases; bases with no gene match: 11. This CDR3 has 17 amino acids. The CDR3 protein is CASSRNSGSSYYNEQFF. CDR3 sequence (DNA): TGCGCCAGCAGCCGAAATAGCGGGAGTAGTTATTACAATGAGCAGTTCTTC.

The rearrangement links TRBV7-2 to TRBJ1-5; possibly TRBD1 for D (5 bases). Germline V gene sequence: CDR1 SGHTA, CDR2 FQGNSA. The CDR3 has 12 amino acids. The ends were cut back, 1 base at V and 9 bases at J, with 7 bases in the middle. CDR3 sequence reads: CASSLGGRPQHF. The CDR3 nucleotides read TGTGCCAGCAGCTTAGGGGGCCGGCCCCAGCATTTT.

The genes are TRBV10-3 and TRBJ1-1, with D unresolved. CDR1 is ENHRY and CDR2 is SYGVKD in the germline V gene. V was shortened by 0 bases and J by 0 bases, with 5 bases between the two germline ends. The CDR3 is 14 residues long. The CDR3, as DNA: TGTGCCATCAGTGAGTCGGCTGTGAACACTGAAGCTTTCTTT. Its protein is CAISESAVNTEAFF.

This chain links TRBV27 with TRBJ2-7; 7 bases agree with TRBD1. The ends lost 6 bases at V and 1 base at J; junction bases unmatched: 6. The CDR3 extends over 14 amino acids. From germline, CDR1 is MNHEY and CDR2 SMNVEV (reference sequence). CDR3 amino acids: CASRDTGASYEQYF. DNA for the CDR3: TGTGCCAGCAGGGATACAGGGGCTTCCTACGAGCAGTACTTC.

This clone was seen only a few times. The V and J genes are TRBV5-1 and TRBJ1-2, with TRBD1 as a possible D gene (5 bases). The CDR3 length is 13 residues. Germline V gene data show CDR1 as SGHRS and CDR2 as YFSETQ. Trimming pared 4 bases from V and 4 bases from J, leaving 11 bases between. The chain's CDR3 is CASSPQDSYGYTF. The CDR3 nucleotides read TGCGCCAGCAGCCCTCAAGACAGCTATGGCTACACCTTC. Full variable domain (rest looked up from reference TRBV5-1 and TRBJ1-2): KAGVTQTPRYLIKTRGQQVTLSCSPISGHRSVSWYQQTPGQGLQFLFEYFSETQRNKGNFPGRFSGRQFSNSRSEMNVSTLELGDSALYLCASSPQDSYGYTFGSGTRLTVV.

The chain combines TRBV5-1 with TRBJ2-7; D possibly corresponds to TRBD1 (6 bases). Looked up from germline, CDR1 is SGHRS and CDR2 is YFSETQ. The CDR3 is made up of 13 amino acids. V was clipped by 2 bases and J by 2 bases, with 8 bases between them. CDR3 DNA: TGCGCCAGCAGCTTTACAGGGACCTACGAGCAGTACTTC. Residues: CASSFTGTYEQYF.

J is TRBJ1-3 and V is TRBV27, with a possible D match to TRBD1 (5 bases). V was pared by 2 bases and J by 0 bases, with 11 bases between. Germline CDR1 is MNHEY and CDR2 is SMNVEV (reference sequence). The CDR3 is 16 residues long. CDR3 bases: TGTGCCAGCAGTTTAGGGCGGGGCTTCTCTGGAAACACCATATATTTT. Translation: CASSLGRGFSGNTIYF.

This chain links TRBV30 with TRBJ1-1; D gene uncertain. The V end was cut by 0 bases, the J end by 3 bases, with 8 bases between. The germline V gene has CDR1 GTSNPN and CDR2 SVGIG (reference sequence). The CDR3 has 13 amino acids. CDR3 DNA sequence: TGTGCCTGGAGTGTCAGGTTTGACACTGAAGCTTTCTTT. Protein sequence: CAWSVRFDTEAFF.

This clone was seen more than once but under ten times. The CDR3 sequence: CASSHLSGLAQYEQYF. In nucleotides, the CDR3 is TGCGCCAGCAGCCATCTATCCGGACTAGCACAGTACGAGCAGTACTTC. V is TRBV4-1 and J is TRBJ2-7; 8 bases match TRBD2. Germline V CDR1 and CDR2: MGHRA, YSYEKL. Unmatched junction bases numbered 11, after V lost 3 bases and J lost 4 bases. This CDR3 contains 16 residues.

CDR3 in amino acids: CASSHGQGSYTF. Here the CDR3 DNA reads TGTGCCAGCAGCCATGGACAGGGTAGCTACACCTTC. The chain carries TRBV3-1 (or the pseudogene TRBV3-2) and TRBJ1-2; TRBD1 aligns across 8 bases. Germline lookup yields CDR1 LGHDT and CDR2 YNNKEL (reference sequence). This CDR3 has 12 residues. V was pared by 3 bases and J by 9 bases, with 3 bases of the junction left unmatched.

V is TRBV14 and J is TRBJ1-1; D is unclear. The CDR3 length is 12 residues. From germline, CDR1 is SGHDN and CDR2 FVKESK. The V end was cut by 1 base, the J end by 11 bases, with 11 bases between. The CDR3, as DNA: TGTGCCAGCAGCCAAGGAGCGATTTACGCTTTCTTT. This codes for CASSQGAIYAFF. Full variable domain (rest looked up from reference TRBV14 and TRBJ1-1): EAGVTQFPSHSVIEKGQTVTLRCDPISGHDNLYWYRRVMGKEIKFLLHFVKESKQDESGMPNNRFLAERTGGTYSTLKVQPAELEDSGVYFCASSQGAIYAFFGQGTRLTVV.

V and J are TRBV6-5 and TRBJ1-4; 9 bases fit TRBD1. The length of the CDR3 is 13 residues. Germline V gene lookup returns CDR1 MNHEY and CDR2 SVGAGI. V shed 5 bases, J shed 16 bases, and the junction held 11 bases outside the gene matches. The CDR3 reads CASSHPGTGTGFF. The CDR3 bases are TGTGCCAGCAGTCATCCGGGGACAGGGACGGGGTTTTTT.

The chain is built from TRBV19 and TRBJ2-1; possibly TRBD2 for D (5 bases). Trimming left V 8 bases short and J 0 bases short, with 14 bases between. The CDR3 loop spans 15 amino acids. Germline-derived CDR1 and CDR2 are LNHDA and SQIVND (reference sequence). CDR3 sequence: CASRKGGPSYNEQFF. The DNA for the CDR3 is TGTGCCAGTCGGAAAGGAGGACCCTCCTACAATGAGCAGTTCTTC.